The clone carrying this TCR beta chain was picked up many times. The sample is drawn from a study of early T cells in non-severe SARS-CoV-2 infection. Overall study context: It was bulk RNA from unsorted whole blood that was sequenced, and the chains were unpaired.

The V gene lost 1 base and the J gene lost 1 base, with 8 bases spanning the gap. CDR1 and CDR2 (germline): DFQATT, SNEGSKA (reference sequence). The CDR3 contains 14 residues. Each cDNA molecule carried a unique molecular identifier. A single record per CDR3 protein comes from TCRdb applying MiXCR to the 5' RACE reads. The sample carries under 35,000 distinct CDR3 sequences, around 5% recorded once. The source material was whole blood. The genes are TRBV20-1 and TRBJ1-5; D possibly corresponds to TRBD1 (5 bases). The TCR sequence derives from an adult who was a healthcare worker with PCR-confirmed SARS-CoV-2 infection or an uninfected control (not recorded which). DNA of the CDR3: TGCAGTGCTAGAGTGGGGGGAAGCAATCAGCCCCAGCATTTT. Protein product: CSARVGGSNQPQHF.